This is a list of T cell receptor beta chains from one sample in a study of B cell selection in AIRE deficiency. Method: immunoSEQ multiplex PCR; TCRdb's copy keeps in-frame clones and lacks some. The table shows 20,000 to 25,000 clones, with about 95% occurring only once. Material for sequencing was CD4+CD127+ conventional T cells sorted from PBMCs. These receptor sequences come from a human donor in good health. Each CDR3 is given with its conserved first and last residue. A D gene is named only where the DNA matches it firmly. The size entry is marked missing in some rows and otherwise reads once, few, many or a size class.

once TRBJ1-2 TRBD1 TRBV28 TGTGCCAGCAGCCCCCCGGGACAGGGGGCGCGGGGCTACACCTTC CASSPPGQGARGYTF
NA TRBJ1-2 NA TRBV28 TGTGCCAGTTCGTGGACCAGCTATGGCTACACCTTC CASSWTSYGYTF
NA TRBJ2-5 NA TRBV29-1 TGCAGCGCCGACGGGGCCAAGAGAGGCGAGACCCAGTACTTC CSADGAKRGETQYF
once TRBJ2-1 TRBD2 TRBV5-1 TGCGCCAGCAGCCCCCGGCTAGCGGAGAGCTCCTACAATGAGCAGTTCTTC CASSPRLAESSYNEQFF
NA TRBJ2-5 TRBD2 TRBV5-6 TGTGCCAGCAGCTTGGGGCCTCCTGGGCGGGAGGGCCAAGAGACCCAGTACTTC CASSLGPPGREGQETQYF
NA TRBJ2-7 TRBD1 TRBV11-2 TGTGCCAGCAGCGGGACAGGTGACTACGAGCAGTACTTC CASSGTGDYEQYF
NA TRBJ1-2 NA TRBV7-9 TGTGCCAGCAGCTTAGACGGGTATGGCTACACCTTC CASSLDGYGYTF
NA TRBJ2-7 NA TRBV7-9 TGTGCCAGCAGCTTGCAGGGATCCGAGCAGTACTTC CASSLQGSEQYF
NA TRBJ2-6 NA TRBV18 TGTGCCAGCTCAGGACAGTACTCTGGGGCCAACGTCCTGACTTTC CASSGQYSGANVLTF
NA TRBJ2-5 TRBD2 TRBV11-2 TGTGCCAGCAGCCCGGACAGGGTGAGCGGGAGGGCCCAGTACTTC CASSPDRVSGRAQYF
NA TRBJ2-7 NA TRBV2 TGTGCCAGCAGCGCATCGACAGGGAGGGGTTACGAGCAGTACTTC CASSASTGRGYEQYF
NA TRBJ1-5 NA TRBV2 TGTGCCAGCAGACCAGGCTATAGCAATCAGCCCCAGCATTTT CASRPGYSNQPQHF